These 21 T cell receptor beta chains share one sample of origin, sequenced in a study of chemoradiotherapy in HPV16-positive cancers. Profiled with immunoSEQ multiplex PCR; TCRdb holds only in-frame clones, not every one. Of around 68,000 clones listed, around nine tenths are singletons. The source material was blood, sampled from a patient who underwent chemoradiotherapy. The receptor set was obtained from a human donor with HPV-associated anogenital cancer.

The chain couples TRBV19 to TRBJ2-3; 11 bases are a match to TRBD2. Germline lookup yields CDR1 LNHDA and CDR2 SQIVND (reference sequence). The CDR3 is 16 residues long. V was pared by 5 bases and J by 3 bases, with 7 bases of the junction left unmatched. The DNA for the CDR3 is TGTGCCAGTAGTCCCACTCTAGCGGGGGGAACAGATACGCAGTATTTT. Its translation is CASSPTLAGGTDTQYF.

The CDR3 DNA reads as TGTGCCAGCAGTGACCGTCAGGGTAAATCTTCTGAAGCTTTCTTT. Protein sequence: CASSDRQGKSSEAFF. This chain connects TRBV6-1 to TRBJ1-1; D may be TRBD1 (5 bases). The CDR3 runs 15 residues. V lost 3 bases, J lost 6 bases, and 17 bases lay in between. Germline V gives CDR1 MNHNS, CDR2 SASEGT.

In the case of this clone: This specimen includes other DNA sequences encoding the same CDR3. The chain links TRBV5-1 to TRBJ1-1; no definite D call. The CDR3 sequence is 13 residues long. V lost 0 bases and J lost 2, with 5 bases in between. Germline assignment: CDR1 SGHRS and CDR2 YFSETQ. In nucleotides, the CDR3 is TGCGCCAGCAGCTTGGGGGGTAACACTGAAGCTTTCTTT. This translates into CASSLGGNTEAFF.

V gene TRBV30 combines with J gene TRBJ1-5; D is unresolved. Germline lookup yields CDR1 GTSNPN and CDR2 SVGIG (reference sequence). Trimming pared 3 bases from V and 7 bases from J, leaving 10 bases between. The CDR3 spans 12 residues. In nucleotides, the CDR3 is TGTGCCTGGAGCCGCCGGGGACAGCCCCAGCATTTT. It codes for CAWSRRGQPQHF.

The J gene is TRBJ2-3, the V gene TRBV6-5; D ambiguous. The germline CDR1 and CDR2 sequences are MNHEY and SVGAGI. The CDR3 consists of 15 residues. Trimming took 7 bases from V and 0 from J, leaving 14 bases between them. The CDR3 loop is CASTPRRQSTDTQYF. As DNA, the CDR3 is TGTGCCAGCACCCCCAGGCGGCAAAGCACAGATACGCAGTATTTT.

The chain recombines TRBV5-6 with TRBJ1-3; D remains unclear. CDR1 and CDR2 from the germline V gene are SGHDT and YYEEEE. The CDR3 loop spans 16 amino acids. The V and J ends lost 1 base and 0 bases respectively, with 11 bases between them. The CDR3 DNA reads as TGTGCCAGCAGCTTGCGGGGAGTTTACTCTGGAAACACCATATATTTT. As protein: CASSLRGVYSGNTIYF.

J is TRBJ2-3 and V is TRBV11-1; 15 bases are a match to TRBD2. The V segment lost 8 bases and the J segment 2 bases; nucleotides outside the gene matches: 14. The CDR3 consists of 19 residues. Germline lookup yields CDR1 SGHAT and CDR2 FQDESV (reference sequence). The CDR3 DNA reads TGTGCCAGCCGAAGACTAGCGGGACTAGCGGGAGGTCACACAGATACGCAGTATTTT. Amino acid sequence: CASRRLAGLAGGHTDTQYF.

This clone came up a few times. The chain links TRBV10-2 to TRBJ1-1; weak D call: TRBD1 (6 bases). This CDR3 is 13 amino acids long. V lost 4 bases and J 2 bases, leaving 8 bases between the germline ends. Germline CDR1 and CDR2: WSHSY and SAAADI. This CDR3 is CASSGTENTEAFF. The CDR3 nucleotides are TGCGCCAGCAGTGGGACAGAAAACACTGAAGCTTTCTTT.

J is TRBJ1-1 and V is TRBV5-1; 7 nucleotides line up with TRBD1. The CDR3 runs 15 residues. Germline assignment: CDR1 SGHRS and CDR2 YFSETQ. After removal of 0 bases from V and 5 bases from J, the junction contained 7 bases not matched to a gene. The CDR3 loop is CASSLDEGARTEAFF. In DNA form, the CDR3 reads TGCGCCAGCAGCTTGGATGAGGGGGCGAGAACTGAAGCTTTCTTT.

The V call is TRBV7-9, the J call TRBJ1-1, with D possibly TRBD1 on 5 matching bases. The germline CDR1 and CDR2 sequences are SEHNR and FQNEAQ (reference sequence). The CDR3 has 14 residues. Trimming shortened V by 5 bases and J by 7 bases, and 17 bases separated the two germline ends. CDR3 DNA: TGTGCCAGCAGCCCATGGGACGGTGGAGATGAAGCTTTCTTT. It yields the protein CASSPWDGGDEAFF.

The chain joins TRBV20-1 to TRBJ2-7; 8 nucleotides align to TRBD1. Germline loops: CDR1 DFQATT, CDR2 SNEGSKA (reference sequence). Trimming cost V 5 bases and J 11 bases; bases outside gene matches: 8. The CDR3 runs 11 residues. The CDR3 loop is CSAPTGVYEYF. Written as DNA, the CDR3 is TGCAGTGCTCCGACAGGGGTATATGAGTACTTC.

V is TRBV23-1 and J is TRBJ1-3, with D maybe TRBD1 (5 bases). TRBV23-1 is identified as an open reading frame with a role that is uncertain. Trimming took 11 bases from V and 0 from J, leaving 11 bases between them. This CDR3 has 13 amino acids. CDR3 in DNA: TGCGCCGGGGGGGTGGTCTCTGGAAACACCATATATTTT. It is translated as CAGGVVSGNTIYF.

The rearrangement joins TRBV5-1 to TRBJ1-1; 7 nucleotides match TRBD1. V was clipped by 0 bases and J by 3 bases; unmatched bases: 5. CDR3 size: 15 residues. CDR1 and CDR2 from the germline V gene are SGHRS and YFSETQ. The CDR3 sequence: CASSLGGGLDTEAFF. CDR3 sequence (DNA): TGCGCCAGCAGCTTGGGAGGGGGCTTGGACACTGAAGCTTTCTTT. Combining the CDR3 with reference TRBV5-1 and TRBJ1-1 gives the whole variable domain KAGVTQTPRYLIKTRGQQVTLSCSPISGHRSVSWYQQTPGQGLQFLFEYFSETQRNKGNFPGRFSGRQFSNSRSEMNVSTLELGDSALYLCASSLGGGLDTEAFFGQGTRLTVV.

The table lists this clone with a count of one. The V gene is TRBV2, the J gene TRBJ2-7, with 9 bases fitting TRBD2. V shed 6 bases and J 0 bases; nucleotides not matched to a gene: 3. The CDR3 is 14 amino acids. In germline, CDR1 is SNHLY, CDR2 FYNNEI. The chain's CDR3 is CASRRTSVSYEQYF. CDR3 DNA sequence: TGTGCCAGCAGGCGGACTAGCGTCTCCTACGAGCAGTACTTC.

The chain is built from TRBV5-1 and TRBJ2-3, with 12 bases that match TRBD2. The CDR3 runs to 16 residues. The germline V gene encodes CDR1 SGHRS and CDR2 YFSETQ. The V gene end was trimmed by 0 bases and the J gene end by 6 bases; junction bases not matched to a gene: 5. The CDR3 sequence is CASSLEGLAGTDTQYF. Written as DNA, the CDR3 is TGCGCCAGCAGCTTGGAAGGACTAGCGGGGACGGATACGCAGTATTTT.

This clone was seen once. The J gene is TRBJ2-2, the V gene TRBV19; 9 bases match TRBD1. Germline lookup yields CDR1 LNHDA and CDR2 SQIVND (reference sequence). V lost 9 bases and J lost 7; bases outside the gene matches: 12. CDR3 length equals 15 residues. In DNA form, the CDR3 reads TGTGCCAGCGCTAGGGACAGGGTATCGGTCGGGGAGCTGTTTTTT. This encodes CASARDRVSVGELFF.

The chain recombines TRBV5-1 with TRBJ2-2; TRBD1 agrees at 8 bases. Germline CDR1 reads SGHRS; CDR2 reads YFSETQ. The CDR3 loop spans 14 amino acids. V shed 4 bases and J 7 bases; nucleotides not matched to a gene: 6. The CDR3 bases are TGCGCCAGCAGCATTAGACAGGGGAGCGGGGAGCTGTTTTTT. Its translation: CASSIRQGSGELFF.

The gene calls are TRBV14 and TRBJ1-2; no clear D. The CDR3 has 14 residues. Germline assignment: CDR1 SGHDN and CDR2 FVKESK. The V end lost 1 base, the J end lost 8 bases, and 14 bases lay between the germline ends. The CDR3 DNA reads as TGTGCCAGCAGCCAAGGGTTAGGTGGCCTCGGCTACACCTTC. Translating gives CASSQGLGGLGYTF.

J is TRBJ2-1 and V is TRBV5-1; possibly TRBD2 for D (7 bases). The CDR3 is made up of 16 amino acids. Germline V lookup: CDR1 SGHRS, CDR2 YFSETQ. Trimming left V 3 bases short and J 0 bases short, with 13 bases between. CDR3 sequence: CASSSRGGFSYNEQFF. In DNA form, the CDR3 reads TGCGCCAGCAGCTCGAGGGGGGGATTCTCCTACAATGAGCAGTTCTTC.

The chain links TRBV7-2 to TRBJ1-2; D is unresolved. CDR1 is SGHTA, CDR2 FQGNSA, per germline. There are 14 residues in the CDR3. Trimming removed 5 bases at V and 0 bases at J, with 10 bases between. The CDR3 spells CASSHGLANYGYTF. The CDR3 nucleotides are TGTGCCAGCAGCCACGGTTTGGCTAACTATGGCTACACCTTC. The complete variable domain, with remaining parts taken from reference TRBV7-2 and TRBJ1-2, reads GAGVSQSPSNKVTEKGKDVELRCDPISGHTALYWYRQSLGQGLEFLIYFQGNSAPDKSGLPSDRFSAERTGGSVSTLTIQRTQQEDSAVYLCASSHGLANYGYTFGSGTRLTVV.

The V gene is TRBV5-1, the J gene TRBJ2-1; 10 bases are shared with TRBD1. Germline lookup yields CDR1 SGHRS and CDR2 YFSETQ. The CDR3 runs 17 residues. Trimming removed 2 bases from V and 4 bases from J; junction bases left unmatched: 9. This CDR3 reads CASSLVPRTGGYNEQFF. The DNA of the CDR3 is TGCGCCAGCAGCTTAGTACCAAGGACAGGGGGATACAATGAGCAGTTCTTC.